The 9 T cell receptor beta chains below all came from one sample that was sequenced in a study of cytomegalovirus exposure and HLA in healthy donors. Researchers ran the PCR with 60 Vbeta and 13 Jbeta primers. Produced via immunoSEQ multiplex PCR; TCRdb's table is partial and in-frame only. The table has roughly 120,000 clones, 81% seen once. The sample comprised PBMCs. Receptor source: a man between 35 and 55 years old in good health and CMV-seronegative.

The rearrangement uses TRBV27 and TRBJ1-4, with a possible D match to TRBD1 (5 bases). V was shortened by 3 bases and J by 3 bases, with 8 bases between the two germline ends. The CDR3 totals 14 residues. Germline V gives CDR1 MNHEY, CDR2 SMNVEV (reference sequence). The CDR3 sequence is CASSFGGANEKLFF. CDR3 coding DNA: TGTGCCAGCAGTTTTGGGGGGGCTAATGAAAAACTGTTTTTT.

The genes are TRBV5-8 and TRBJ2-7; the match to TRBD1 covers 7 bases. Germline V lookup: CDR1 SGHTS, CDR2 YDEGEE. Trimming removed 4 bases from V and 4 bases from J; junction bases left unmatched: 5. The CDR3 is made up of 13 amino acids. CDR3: CASSRDRTYEQYF. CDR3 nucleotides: TGTGCCAGCAGCAGGGACAGAACTTACGAGCAGTACTTC.

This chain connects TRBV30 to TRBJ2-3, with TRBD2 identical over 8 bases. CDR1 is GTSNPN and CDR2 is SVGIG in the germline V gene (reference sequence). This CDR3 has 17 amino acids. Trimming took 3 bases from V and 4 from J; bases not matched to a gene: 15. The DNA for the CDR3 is TGTGCCTGGAGGGCCCCCTTGGGGCGGGGGGTCGCAGATACGCAGTATTTT. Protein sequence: CAWRAPLGRGVADTQYF.

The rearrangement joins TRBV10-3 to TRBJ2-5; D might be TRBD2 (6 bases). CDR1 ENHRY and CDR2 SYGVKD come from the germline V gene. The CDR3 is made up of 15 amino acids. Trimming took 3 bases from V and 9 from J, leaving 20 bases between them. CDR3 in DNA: TGTGCCATCAGTGAAGCAGTAACGACCGAGCGGGCCCAGTACTTC. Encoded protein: CAISEAVTTERAQYF.

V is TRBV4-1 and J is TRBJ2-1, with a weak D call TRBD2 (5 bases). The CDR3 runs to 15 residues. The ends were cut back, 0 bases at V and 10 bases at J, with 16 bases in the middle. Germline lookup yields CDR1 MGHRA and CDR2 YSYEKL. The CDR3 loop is CASSQDSLAVVEQFF. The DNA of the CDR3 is TGCGCCAGCAGCCAAGATAGCCTAGCCGTGGTCGAGCAGTTCTTC.

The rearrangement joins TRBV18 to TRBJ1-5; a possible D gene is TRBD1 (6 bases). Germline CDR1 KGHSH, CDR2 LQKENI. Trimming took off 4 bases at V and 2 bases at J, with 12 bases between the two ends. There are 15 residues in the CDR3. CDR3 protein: CASSQQGRGNQPQHF. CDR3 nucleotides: TGTGCCAGCTCACAACAGGGACGGGGCAATCAGCCCCAGCATTTT.

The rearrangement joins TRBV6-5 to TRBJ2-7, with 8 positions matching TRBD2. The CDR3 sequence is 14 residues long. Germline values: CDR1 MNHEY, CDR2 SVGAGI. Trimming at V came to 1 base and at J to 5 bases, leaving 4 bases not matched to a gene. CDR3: CASSYFAGGNEQYF. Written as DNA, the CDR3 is TGTGCCAGCAGTTACTTTGCGGGGGGAAACGAGCAGTACTTC.

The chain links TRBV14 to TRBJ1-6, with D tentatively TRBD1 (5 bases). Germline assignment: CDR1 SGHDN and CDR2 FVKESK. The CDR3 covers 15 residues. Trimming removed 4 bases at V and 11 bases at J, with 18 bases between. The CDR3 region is CASSLAVGGQAPLHF. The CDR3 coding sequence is TGTGCCAGCAGCCTAGCTGTCGGGGGTCAAGCACCCCTCCACTTT.

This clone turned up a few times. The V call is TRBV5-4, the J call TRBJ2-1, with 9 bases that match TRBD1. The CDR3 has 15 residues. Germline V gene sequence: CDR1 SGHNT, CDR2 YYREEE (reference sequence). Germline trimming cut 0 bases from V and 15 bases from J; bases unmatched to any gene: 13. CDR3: CASSLGGQGIFPPFF. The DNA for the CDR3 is TGTGCCAGCAGCTTGGGGGGACAGGGAATATTTCCCCCGTTCTTC.